This is a list of T cell receptor beta chains from one sample in a study of blood T cell repertoires in COVID-19. Profiled with immunoSEQ multiplex PCR; TCRdb holds only in-frame clones, not every one. The table lists under 250,000 clones, 80% to 90% of them singletons. Sequences were obtained from PBMCs or T cells enriched from blood (not recorded which). All receptors derive from a man in his forties who had recovered from COVID-19. Each CDR3 is given with its conserved first and last residue. A D gene is named only where the DNA matches it firmly. For some rows the clone size is stated as once, few or many, or as a class when expanded; others skip it.

>-|TRBJ2-7|TRBV19|TRBD1
CASSIGGTGDAEQYF
TGTGCCAGTAGTATAGGGGGGACAGGGGACGCCGAGCAGTACTTC
>-|TRBJ2-3|TRBV7-9|TRBD1
CASSKGTVSSTDTQYF
TGTGCCAGCAGCAAAGGGACAGTATCTAGCACAGATACGCAGTATTTT
>-|TRBJ2-6|TRBV5-1|-
CASSTGAGANVLTF
TGCGCCAGCAGCACCGGGGCTGGGGCCAACGTCCTGACTTTC
>-|TRBJ2-1|TRBV5-1|-
CASSLGGLSNEQFF
TGCGCCAGCAGCTTGGGCGGACTTAGCAATGAGCAGTTCTTC
>-|TRBJ1-6|TRBV5-1|TRBD1
CATKTGLDSPLHF
TGCGCCACAAAGACAGGGTTGGATTCACCCCTCCACTTT
>-|TRBJ1-4|TRBV19|-
CASTKRYRAANEKLFF
TGTGCCAGTACCAAGCGCTACAGGGCGGCTAATGAAAAACTGTTTTTT
>-|TRBJ2-2|TRBV14|-
CASSPEQGIAGELFF
TGTGCCAGCAGCCCGGAACAGGGAATAGCCGGGGAGCTGTTTTTT
>-|TRBJ2-3|TRBV4-1|TRBD2
CASSARPITSGGTDTQYF
TGCGCCAGCAGCGCCCGCCCCATAACTAGCGGGGGAACAGATACGCAGTATTTT
>-|TRBJ2-5|TRBV3-1/TRBV3-2|TRBD2
CASSNWGSAGGQETQYF
TGTGCCAGCAGCAACTGGGGATCCGCGGGGGGACAAGAGACCCAGTACTTC
>-|TRBJ1-1|TRBV6-5|-
CASRLREWNTEAFF
TGTGCCAGCAGATTGAGGGAGTGGAACACTGAAGCTTTCTTT
>-|TRBJ1-2|TRBV21-1|-
CASPGQGVRGYTF
TGTGCCAGCCCCGGGCAGGGGGTACGGGGCTACACCTTC
>-|TRBJ1-4|TRBV9|-
CASSPLGTSGNEKLFF
TGTGCCAGCAGCCCCCTGGGGACTTCTGGAAATGAAAAACTGTTTTTT
>-|TRBJ2-7|TRBV7-9|-
CASSLATLYYEQYF
TGTGCCAGCAGCTTGGCTACACTATATTACGAGCAGTACTTC
>-|TRBJ1-1|TRBV7-9|TRBD1
CASRGDRVTEAFF
TGTGCCAGCAGAGGAGACAGGGTCACTGAAGCTTTCTTT
>-|TRBJ2-1|TRBV6-6|-
CASSYDVGLENEQFF
TGTGCCAGCAGTTACGATGTGGGACTGGAGAATGAGCAGTTCTTC
>-|TRBJ2-7|TRBV28|TRBD2
CASSYFPARGLGGTKVYEQYF
TGTGCCAGCAGTTATTTCCCCGCGCGGGGACTAGGGGGAACCAAAGTCTACGAGCAGTACTTC
>-|TRBJ1-1|TRBV9|TRBD1
CASSAGGLGAFF
TGTGCCAGCAGCGCAGGGGGATTAGGAGCTTTCTTT
>-|TRBJ1-6|TRBV3-1/TRBV3-2|-
CASSQDYGGNDGSPLHF
TGTGCCAGCAGCCAAGATTATGGGGGGAATGATGGTTCACCCCTCCACTTT
>-|TRBJ2-7|TRBV5-1|-
CASSYQDSYEQYF
TGCGCCAGCAGCTACCAGGACTCCTACGAGCAGTACTTC
>-|TRBJ2-1|TRBV5-4|TRBD2
CASSRGLAESNEQFF
TGTGCCAGCAGCCGAGGACTAGCGGAAAGTAATGAGCAGTTCTTC
>-|TRBJ1-5|TRBV30|-
CAWSVGQGGQPQHF
TGTGCCTGGAGTGTAGGGCAGGGTGGTCAGCCCCAGCATTTT
>once|TRBJ2-7|TRBV15|-
CATSRDISGLYYEQYF
TGTGCCACCAGCAGAGATATTTCGGGACTCTACTACGAGCAGTACTTC
>few|TRBJ2-5|TRBV7-6|-
CASSSQGGGETQYF
TGTGCCAGCAGCTCCCAGGGGGGAGGAGAGACCCAGTACTTC
>-|TRBJ1-1|TRBV19|TRBD1
CASSFPGGGGEAFF
TGTGCCAGTAGTTTCCCAGGGGGCGGTGGTGAAGCTTTCTTT
>-|TRBJ1-1|TRBV5-1|-
CASSLGGPGTEAFF
TGCGCCAGCAGCCTCGGGGGACCGGGTACTGAAGCTTTCTTT
>-|TRBJ2-7|TRBV7-2|TRBD1
CASSHRDSDYEQYF
TGTGCCAGCAGCCACCGGGACAGCGACTACGAGCAGTACTTC
>-|TRBJ2-3|TRBV7-8|-
CASSPVDGSTDTQYF
TGTGCCAGCAGCCCCGTTGATGGCAGCACAGATACGCAGTATTTT
>few|TRBJ1-3|TRBV7-2|TRBD1
CASSSSPGQGDTIYF
TGTGCCAGCAGCTCCAGTCCGGGACAGGGAGACACCATATATTTT